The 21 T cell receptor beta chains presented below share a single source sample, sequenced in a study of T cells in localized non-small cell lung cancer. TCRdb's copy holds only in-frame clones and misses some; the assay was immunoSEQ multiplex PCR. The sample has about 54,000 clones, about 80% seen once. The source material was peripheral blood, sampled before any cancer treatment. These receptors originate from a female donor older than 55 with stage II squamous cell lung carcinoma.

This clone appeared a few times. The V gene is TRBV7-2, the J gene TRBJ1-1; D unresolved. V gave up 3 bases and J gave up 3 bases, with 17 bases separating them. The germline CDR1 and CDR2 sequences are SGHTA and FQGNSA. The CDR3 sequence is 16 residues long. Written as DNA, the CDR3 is TGTGCCAGCAGCTTTTACGCAGGCAAAAGCGACACTGAAGCTTTCTTT. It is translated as CASSFYAGKSDTEAFF.

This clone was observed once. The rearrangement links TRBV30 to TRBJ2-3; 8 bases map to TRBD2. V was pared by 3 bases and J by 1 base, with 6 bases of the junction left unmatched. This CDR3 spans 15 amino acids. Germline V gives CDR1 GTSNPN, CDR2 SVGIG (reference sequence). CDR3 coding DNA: TGTGCCTGGAGGCGAGTAGCGGGGCGCACAGATACGCAGTATTTT. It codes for CAWRRVAGRTDTQYF.

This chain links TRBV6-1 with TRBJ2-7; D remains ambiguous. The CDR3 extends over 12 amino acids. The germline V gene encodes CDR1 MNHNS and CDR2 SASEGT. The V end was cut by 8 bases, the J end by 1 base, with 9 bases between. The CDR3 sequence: CASSLRSYEQYF. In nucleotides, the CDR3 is TGTGCCAGCTCCCTCCGGTCCTACGAGCAGTACTTC.

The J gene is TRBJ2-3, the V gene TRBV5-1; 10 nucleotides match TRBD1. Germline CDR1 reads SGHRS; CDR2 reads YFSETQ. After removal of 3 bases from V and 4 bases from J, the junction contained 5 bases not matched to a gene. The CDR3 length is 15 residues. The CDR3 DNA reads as TGCGCCAGCAGCTCGGGACAGGGGCCCCCAGATACGCAGTATTTT. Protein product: CASSSGQGPPDTQYF.

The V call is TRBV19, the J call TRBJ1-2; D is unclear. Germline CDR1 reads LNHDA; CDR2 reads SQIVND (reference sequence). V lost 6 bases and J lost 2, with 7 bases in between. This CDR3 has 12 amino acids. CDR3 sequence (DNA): TGTGCCAGTAGGAACGAGAACTATGGCTACACCTTC. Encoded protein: CASRNENYGYTF.

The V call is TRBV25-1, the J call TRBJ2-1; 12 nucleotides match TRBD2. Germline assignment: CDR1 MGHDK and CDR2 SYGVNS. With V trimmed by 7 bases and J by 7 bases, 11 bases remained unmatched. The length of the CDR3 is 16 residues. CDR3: CASILPRLAGGNEQFF. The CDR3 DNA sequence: TGTGCCAGCATCCTACCCAGGCTAGCGGGGGGGAATGAGCAGTTCTTC.

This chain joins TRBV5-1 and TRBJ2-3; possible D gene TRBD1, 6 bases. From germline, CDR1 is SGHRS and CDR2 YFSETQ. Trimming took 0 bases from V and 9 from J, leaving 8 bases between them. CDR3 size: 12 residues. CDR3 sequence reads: CASSLDRDTQYF. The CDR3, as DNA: TGCGCCAGCAGCTTGGACAGGGACACGCAGTATTTT.

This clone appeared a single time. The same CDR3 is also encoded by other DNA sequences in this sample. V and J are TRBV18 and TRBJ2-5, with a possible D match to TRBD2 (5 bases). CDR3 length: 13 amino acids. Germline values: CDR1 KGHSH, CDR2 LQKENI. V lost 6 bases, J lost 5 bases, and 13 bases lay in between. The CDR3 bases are TGTGCCAGCTCCCCCGGACTGGGGGAGACCCAGTACTTC. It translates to CASSPGLGETQYF.

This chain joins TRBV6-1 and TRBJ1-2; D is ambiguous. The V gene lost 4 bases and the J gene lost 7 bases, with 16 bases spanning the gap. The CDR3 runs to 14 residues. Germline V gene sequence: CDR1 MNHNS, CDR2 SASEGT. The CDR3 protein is CASSVDGLGVGYTF. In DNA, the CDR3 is TGTGCCAGCAGTGTTGACGGACTTGGCGTTGGCTACACCTTC.

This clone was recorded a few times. This CDR3 is CASSLLVGGMVYEQFF. CDR3 DNA sequence: TGTGCCAGCAGTTTATTGGTGGGGGGGATGGTCTATGAGCAGTTCTTC. The chain uses TRBV27 and TRBJ2-1; 7 positions agree with TRBD2. Germline lookup yields CDR1 MNHEY and CDR2 SMNVEV (reference sequence). Trimming cost V 1 base and J 8 bases; bases outside gene matches: 11. CDR3 length equals 16 residues.

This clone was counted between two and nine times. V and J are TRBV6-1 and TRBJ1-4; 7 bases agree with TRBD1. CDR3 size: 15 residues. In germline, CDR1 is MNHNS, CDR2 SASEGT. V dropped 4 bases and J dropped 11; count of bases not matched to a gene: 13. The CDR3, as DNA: TGTGCCAGCAGTGCCAACCGAGGGGGCTCGGATAAACTGTTTTTT. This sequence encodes CASSANRGGSDKLFF.

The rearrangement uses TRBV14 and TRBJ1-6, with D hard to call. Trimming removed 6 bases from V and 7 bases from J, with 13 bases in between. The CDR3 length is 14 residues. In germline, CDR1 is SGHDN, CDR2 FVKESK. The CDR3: CASSGFRDNSPLHF. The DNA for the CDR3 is TGTGCCAGCAGTGGTTTTAGAGACAATTCACCCCTCCACTTT.

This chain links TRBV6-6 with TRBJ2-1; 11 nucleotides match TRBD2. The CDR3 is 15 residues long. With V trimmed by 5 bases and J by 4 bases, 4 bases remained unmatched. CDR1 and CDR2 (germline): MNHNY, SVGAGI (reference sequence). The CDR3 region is CASSDASGRYNEQFF. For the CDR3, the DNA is TGTGCCAGCAGTGACGCTAGCGGGAGGTACAATGAGCAGTTCTTC.

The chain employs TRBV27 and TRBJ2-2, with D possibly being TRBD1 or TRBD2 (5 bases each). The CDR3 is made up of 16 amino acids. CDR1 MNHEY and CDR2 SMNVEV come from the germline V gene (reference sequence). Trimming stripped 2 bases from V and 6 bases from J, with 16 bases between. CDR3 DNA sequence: TGTGCCAGCAGTTTAACTGGGCCAGGGAGTGCCGGGGAGCTGTTTTTT. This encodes CASSLTGPGSAGELFF.

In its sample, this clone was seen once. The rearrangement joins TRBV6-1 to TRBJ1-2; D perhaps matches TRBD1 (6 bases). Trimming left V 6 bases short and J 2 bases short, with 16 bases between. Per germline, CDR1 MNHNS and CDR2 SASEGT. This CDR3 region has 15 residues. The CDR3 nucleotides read TGTGCCAGCAGGGCCGACCTAACAGGGAACTATGGCTACACCTTC. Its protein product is CASRADLTGNYGYTF.

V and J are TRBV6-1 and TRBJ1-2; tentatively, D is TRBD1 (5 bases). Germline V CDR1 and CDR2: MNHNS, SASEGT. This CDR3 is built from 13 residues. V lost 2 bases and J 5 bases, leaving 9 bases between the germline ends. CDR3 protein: CASSESRGYGYTF. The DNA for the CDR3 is TGTGCCAGCAGTGAAAGTAGGGGTTATGGCTACACCTTC.

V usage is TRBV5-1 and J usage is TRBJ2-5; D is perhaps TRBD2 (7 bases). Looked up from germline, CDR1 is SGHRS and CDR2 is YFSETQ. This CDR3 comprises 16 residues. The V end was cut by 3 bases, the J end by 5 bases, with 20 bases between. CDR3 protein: CASSSLGGDGYETQYF. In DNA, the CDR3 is TGCGCCAGCAGCTCCCTAGGGGGGGACGGGTACGAGACCCAGTACTTC.

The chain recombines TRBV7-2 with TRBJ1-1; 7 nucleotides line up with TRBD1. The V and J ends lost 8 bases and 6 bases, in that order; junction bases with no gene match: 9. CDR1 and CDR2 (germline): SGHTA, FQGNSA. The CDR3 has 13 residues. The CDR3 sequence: CASAGTAAAEAFF. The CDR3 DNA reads TGTGCCAGCGCCGGGACAGCGGCGGCTGAAGCTTTCTTT. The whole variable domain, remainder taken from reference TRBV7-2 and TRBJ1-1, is GAGVSQSPSNKVTEKGKDVELRCDPISGHTALYWYRQSLGQGLEFLIYFQGNSAPDKSGLPSDRFSAERTGGSVSTLTIQRTQQEDSAVYLCASAGTAAAEAFFGQGTRLTVV.

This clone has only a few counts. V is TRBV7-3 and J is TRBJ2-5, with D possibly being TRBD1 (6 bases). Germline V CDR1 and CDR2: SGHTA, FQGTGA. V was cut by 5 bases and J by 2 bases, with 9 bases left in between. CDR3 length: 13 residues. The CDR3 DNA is TGTGCCAGCAGCCGGACAGATCAAGAGACCCAGTACTTC. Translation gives CASSRTDQETQYF.

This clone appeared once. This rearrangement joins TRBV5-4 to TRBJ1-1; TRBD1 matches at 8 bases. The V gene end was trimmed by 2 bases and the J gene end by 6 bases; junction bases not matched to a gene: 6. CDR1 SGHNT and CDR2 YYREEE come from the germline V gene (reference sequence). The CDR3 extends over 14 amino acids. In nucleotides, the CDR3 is TGTGCCAGCAGCTTCGGACAGGGATCCCCTGAAGCTTTCTTT. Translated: CASSFGQGSPEAFF.

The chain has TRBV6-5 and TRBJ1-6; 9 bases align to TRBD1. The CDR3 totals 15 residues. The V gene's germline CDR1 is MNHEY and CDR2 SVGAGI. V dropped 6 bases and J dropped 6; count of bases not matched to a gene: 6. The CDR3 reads CASSRGQGGNSPLHF. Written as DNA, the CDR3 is TGTGCCAGCAGCCGGGGACAGGGCGGTAATTCACCCCTCCACTTT.